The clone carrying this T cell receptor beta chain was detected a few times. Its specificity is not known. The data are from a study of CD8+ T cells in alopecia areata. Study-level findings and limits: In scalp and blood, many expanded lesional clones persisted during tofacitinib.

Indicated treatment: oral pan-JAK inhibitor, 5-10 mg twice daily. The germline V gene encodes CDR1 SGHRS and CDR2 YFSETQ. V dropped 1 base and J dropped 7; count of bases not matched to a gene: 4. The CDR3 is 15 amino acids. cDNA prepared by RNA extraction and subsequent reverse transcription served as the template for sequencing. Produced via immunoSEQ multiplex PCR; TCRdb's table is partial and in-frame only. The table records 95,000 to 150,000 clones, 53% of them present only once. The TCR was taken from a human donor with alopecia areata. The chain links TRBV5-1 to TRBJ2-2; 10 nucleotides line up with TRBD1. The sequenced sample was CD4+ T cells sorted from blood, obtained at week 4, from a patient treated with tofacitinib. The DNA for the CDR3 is TGCGCCAGCAGCTTGCTGGGACAGGGGAACGGGGAGCTGTTTTTT. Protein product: CASSLLGQGNGELFF.